This passage covers 2 T cell receptor beta chains from one sample sequenced in a study of blood T cell repertoires in COVID-19. Measured with immunoSEQ multiplex PCR; TCRdb has only the in-frame clones, and not every one. Among tens of thousands of clones listed, roughly four fifths were seen once. The sample was peripheral blood. These receptor sequences come from a man aged 55 to 70 with acute or convalescent COVID-19.

J is TRBJ2-5 and V is TRBV6-2 or TRBV6-3; unclear D gene. CDR3 length: 14 amino acids. With 2 bases removed from V and 2 bases from J, the gap between germline ends came to 9 bases. The V gene's germline CDR1 is MNHEY and CDR2 SVGEGT. CDR3 DNA: TGTGCCAGCAGTTACGTAGTACCTCAAGAGACCCAGTACTTC. Translating gives CASSYVVPQETQYF.

The sample holds one count of this clone. V usage is TRBV7-2 and J usage is TRBJ1-1; unclear D gene. Germline assignment: CDR1 SGHTA and CDR2 FQGNSA. V was trimmed by 4 bases and J by 6 bases, leaving 12 bases between them. The CDR3 length is 13 residues. The DNA of the CDR3 is TGTGCCAGCAGCTCCCAAAGGAGGGCTGAAGCTTTCTTT. It translates to CASSSQRRAEAFF.